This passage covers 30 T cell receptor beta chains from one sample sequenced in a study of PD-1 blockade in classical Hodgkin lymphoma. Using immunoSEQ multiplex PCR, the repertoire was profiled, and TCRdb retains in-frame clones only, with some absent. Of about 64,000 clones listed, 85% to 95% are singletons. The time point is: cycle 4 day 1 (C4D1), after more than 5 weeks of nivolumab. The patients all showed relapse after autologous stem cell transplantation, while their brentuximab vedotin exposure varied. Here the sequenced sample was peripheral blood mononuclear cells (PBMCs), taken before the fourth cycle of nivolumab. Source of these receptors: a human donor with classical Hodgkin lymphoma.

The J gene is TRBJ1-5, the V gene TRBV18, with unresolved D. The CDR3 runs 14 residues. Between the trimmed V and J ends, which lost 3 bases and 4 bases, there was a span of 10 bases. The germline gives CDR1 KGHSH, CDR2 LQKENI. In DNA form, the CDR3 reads TGTGCCAGCTCACCGAAGAAAGGAAATCAGCCCCAGCATTTT. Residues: CASSPKKGNQPQHF.

DNA of the CDR3: TGTGCCAGCAGTGGAAAGTTGGGGGATACGCAGTATTTT. Its translation: CASSGKLGDTQYF. This sequence joins TRBV2 and TRBJ2-3; D is uncertain. Germline loops: CDR1 SNHLY, CDR2 FYNNEI. The CDR3 runs to 13 residues. Trimming pared 4 bases from V and 6 bases from J, leaving 11 bases between. Full variable domain (remainder filled in from reference TRBV2 and TRBJ2-3): EPEVTQTPSHQVTQMGQEVILRCVPISNHLYFYWYRQILGQKVEFLVSFYNNEISEKSEIFDDQFSVERPDGSNFTLKIRSTKLEDSAMYFCASSGKLGDTQYFGPGTRLTVL.

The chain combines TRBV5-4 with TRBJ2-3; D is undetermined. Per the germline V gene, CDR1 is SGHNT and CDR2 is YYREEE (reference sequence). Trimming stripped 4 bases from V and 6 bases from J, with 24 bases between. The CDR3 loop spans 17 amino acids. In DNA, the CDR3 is TGTGCCAGCAGCCTGAAAGGGCGGCGCCCCACCCCGGATACGCAGTATTTT. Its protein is CASSLKGRRPTPDTQYF.

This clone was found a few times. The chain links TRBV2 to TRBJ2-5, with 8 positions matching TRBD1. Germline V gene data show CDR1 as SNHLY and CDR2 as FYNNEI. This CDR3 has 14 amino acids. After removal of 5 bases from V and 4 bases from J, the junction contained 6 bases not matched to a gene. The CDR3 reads CASSSLGTGETQYF. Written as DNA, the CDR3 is TGTGCCAGCAGTTCCCTGGGGACAGGAGAGACCCAGTACTTC.

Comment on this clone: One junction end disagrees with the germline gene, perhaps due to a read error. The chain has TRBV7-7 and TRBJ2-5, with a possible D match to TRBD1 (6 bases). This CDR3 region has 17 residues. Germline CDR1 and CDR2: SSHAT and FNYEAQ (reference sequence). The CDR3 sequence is CASSATSGQRVQETQYF. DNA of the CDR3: TGTGCTAGCAGCGCAACCTCGGGACAAAGAGTCCAAGAGACCCAGTACTTC.

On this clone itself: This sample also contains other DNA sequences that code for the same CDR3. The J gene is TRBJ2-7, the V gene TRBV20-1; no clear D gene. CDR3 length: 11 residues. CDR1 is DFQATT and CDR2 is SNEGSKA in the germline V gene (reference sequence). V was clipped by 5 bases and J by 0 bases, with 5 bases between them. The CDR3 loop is CSALDSYEQYF. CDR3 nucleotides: TGCAGTGCTCTCGACTCCTACGAGCAGTACTTC.

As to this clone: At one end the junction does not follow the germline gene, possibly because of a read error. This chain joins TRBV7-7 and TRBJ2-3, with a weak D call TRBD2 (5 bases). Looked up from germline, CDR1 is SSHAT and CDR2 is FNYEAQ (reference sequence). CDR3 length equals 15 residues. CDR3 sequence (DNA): TGTGCTAGCAGCCCGGGTGGGATGGAGGCAGATACGCAGTATTTT. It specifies CASSPGGMEADTQYF.

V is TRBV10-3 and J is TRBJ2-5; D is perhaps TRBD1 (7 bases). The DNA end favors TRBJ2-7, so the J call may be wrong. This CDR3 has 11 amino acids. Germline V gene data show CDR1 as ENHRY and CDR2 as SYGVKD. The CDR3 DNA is TGTGCCGCGGGACAGCCCTACGAGCAGTACTTC. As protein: CAAGQPYEQYF.

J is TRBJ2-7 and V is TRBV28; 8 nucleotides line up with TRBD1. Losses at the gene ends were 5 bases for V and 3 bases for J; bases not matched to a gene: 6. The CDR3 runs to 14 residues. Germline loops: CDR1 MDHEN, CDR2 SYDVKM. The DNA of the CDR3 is TGTGCCAGCAGTATATCAGGGGGCAACTACGAGCAGTACTTC. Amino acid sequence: CASSISGGNYEQYF.

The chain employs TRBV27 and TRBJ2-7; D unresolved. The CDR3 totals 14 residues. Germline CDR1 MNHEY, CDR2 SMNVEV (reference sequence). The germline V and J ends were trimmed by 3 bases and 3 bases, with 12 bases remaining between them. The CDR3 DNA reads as TGTGCCAGCAGTTTTATGGGTGTAAACTACGAGCAGTACTTC. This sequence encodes CASSFMGVNYEQYF.

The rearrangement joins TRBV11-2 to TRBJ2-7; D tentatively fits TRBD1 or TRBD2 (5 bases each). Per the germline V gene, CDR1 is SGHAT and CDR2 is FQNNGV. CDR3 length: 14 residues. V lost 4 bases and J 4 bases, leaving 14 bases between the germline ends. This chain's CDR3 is CASSSQGVVYEQYF. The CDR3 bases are TGTGCCAGCAGCTCCCAGGGAGTTGTGTACGAGCAGTACTTC. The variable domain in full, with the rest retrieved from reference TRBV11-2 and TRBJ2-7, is EAGVAQSPRYKIIEKRQSVAFWCNPISGHATLYWYQQILGQGPKLLIQFQNNGVVDDSQLPKDRFSAERLKGVDSTLKIQPAKLEDSAVYLCASSSQGVVYEQYFGPGTRLTVT.

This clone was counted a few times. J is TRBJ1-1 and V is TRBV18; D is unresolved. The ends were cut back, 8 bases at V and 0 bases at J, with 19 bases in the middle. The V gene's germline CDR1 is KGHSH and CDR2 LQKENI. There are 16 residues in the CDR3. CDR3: CASQKLGYSMNTEAFF. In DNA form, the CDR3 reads TGTGCCAGCCAAAAGCTCGGATACTCAATGAACACTGAAGCTTTCTTT.

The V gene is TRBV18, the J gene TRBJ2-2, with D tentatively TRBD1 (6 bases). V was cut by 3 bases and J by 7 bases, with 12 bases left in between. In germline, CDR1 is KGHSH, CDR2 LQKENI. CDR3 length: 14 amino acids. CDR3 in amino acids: CASSPVTGIGELFF. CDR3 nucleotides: TGTGCCAGCTCACCGGTTACAGGGATCGGGGAGCTGTTTTTT.

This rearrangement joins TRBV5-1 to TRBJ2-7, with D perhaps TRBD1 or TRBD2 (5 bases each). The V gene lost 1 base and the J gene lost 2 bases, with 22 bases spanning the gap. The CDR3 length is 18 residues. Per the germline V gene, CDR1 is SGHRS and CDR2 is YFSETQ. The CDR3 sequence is CASSLSGGGSYSTYEQYF. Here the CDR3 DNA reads TGCGCCAGCAGCTTGAGTGGGGGTGGGTCGTACTCTACCTACGAGCAGTACTTC. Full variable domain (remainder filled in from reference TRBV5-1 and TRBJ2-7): KAGVTQTPRYLIKTRGQQVTLSCSPISGHRSVSWYQQTPGQGLQFLFEYFSETQRNKGNFPGRFSGRQFSNSRSEMNVSTLELGDSALYLCASSLSGGGSYSTYEQYFGPGTRLTVT.

As DNA, the CDR3 is TGCGCCAGCAGCTCGGAGGGATCCATCGTCCATCCGATCATCGGTATATATAGCAATCAGCCCCAGCATTTT. As protein: CASSSEGSIVHPIIGIYSNQPQHF. The genes are TRBV5-1 and TRBJ1-5; D not certain. The CDR3 runs 24 residues. Trimming shortened V by 3 bases and J by 0 bases, and 37 bases separated the two germline ends. Germline CDR1 is SGHRS and CDR2 is YFSETQ.

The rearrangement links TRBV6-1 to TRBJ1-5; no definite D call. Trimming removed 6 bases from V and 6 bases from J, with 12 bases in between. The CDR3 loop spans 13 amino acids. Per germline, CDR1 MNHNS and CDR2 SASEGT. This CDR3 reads CASSLGRGQPQHF. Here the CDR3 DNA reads TGTGCCAGCAGCCTGGGGAGAGGTCAGCCCCAGCATTTT.

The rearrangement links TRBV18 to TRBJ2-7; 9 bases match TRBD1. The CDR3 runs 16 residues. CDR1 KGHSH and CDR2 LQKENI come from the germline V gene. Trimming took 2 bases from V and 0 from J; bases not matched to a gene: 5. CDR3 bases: TGTGCCAGCTCACCAGGACAGGGGCCTGCCTCCTACGAGCAGTACTTC. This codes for CASSPGQGPASYEQYF.

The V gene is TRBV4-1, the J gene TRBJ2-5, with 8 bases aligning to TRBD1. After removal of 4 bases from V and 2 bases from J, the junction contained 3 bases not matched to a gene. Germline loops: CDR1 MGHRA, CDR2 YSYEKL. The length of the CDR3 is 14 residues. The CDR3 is CASSLDREQETQYF. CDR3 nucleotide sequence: TGCGCCAGCAGCCTGGACAGGGAGCAAGAGACCCAGTACTTC.

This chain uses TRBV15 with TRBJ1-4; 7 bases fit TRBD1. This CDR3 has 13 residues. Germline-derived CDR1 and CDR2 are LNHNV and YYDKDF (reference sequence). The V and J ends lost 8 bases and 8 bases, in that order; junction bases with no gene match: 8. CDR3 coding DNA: TGTGCCACCGGTTTTCAGGGGGGCGAAAAACTGTTTTTT. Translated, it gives CATGFQGGEKLFF.

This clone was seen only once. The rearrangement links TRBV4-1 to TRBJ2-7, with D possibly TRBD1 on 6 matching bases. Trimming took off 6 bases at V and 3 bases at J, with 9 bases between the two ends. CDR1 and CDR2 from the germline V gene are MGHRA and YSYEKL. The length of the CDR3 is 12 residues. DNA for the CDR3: TGCGCCAGCAGACCGGACAGCTACGAGCAGTACTTC. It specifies CASRPDSYEQYF.

The CDR3 DNA is TGTGCCAGCAGCGAATCCGGGACCGGGGGCGATACGCAGTATTTT. Protein: CASSESGTGGDTQYF. The chain combines TRBV6-1 with TRBJ2-3; D may match TRBD1 or TRBD2 (6 bases each). This CDR3 comprises 15 residues. Germline V gives CDR1 MNHNS, CDR2 SASEGT. Trimming left V 6 bases short and J 6 bases short, with 19 bases between.

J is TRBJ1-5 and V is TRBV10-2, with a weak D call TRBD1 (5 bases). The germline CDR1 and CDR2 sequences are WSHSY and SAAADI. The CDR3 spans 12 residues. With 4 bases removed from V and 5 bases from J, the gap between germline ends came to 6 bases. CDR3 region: CASSAGDQPQHF. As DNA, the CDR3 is TGCGCCAGCAGTGCGGGGGATCAGCCCCAGCATTTT.

CDR3 in DNA: TGTGCCAGCAGCTCCTGGACGGCCCGCAATCAGCCCCAGCATTTT. This codes for CASSSWTARNQPQHF. The chain couples TRBV12-1 to TRBJ1-5. TRBV12-1 is listed as a pseudogene. CDR3 length equals 15 residues.

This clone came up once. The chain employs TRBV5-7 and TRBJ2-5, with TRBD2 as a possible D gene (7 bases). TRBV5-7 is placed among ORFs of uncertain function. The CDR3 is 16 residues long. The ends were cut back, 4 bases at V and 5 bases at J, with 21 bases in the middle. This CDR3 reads CASSPGVGGRWETQYF. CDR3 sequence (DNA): TGTGCCAGCAGCCCGGGTGTCGGGGGGCGATGGGAGACCCAGTACTTC.

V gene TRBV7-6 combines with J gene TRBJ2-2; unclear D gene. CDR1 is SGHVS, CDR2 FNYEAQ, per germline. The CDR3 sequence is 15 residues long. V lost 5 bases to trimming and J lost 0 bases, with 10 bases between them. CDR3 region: CASSRDTTNTGELFF. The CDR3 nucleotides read TGTGCCAGCAGCCGTGACACCACGAACACCGGGGAGCTGTTTTTT.

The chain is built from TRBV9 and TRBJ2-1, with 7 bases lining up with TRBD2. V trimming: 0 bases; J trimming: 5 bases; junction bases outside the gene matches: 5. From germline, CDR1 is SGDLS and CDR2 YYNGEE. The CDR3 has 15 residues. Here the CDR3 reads CASSVGSLADNEQFF. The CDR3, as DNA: TGTGCCAGCAGCGTAGGGTCGCTAGCGGACAATGAGCAGTTCTTC.

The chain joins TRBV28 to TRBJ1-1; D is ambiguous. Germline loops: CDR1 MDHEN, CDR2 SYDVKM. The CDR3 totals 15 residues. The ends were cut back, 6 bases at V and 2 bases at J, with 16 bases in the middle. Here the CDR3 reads CASRADRRFNTEAFF. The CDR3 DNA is TGTGCCAGCAGGGCGGACCGGCGCTTTAACACTGAAGCTTTCTTT.

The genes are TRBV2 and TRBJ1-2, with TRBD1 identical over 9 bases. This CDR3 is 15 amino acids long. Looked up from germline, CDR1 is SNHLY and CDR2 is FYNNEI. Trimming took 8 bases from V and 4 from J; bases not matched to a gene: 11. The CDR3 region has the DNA TGTGCCAGCTCGAGGGGACAGGGACAGGGCTATGGCTACACCTTC. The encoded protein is CASSRGQGQGYGYTF.

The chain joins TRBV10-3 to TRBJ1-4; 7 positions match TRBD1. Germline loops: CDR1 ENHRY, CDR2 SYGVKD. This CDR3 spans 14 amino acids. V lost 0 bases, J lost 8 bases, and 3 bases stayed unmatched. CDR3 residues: CAISESRGREKLFF. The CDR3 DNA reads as TGTGCCATCAGTGAGTCAAGGGGGCGGGAAAAACTGTTTTTT.

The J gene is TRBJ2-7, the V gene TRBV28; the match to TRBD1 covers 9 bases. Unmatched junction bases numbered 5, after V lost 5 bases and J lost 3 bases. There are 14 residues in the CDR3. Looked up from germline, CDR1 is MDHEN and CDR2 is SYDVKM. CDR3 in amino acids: CASSMGQGGYEQYF. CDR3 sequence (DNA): TGTGCCAGCAGTATGGGACAGGGCGGCTACGAGCAGTACTTC.